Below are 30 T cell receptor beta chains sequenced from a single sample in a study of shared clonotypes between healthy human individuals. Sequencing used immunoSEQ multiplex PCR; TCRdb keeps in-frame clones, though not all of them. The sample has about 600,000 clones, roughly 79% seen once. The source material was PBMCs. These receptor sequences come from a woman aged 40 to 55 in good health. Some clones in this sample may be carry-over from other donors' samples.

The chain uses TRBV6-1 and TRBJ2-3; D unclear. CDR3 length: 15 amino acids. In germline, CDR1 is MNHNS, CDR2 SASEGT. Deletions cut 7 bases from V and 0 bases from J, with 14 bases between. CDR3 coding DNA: TGTGCCAGCATGCGCGTACCCACTAGCACAGATACGCAGTATTTT. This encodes CASMRVPTSTDTQYF.

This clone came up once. The CDR3 DNA sequence: TGTGCCAGCAGCGCACAGGGGGCTGAGAGGGAAAAACTGTTTTTT. Translated, it gives CASSAQGAEREKLFF. The chain has TRBV28 and TRBJ1-4; 9 positions agree with TRBD1. Germline lookup yields CDR1 MDHEN and CDR2 SYDVKM. The CDR3 consists of 15 residues. V was clipped by 6 bases and J by 8 bases; unmatched bases: 10.

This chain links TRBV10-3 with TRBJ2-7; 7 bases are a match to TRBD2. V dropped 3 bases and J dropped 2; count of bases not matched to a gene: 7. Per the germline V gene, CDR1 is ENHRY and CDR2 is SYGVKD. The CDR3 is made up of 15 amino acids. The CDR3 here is CAISDRAGRPYEQYF. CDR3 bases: TGTGCCATCAGTGATAGAGCGGGAAGGCCCTACGAGCAGTACTTC.

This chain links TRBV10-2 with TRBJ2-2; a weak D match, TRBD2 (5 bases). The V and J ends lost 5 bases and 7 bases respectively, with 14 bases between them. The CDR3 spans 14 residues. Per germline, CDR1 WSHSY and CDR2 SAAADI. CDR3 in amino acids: CASSMARDIGELFF. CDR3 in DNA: TGCGCCAGCAGTATGGCACGGGATATCGGGGAGCTGTTTTTT.

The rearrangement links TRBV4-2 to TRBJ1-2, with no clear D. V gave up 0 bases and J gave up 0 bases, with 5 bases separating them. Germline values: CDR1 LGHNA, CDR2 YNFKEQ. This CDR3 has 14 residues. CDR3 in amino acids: CASSQDRANYGYTF. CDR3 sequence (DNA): TGTGCCAGCAGCCAAGATCGCGCTAACTATGGCTACACCTTC.

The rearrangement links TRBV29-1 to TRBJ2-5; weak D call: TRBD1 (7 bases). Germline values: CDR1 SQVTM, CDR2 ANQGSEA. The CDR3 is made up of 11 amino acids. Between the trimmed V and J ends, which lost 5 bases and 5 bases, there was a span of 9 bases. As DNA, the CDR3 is TGCAGCGTTTCAGGGGGGGAGACCCAGTACTTC. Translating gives CSVSGGETQYF.

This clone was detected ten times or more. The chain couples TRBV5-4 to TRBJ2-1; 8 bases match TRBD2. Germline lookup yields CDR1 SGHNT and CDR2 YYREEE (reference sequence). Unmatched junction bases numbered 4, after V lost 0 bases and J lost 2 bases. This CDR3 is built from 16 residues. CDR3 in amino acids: CASSLVAGGPYNEQFF. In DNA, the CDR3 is TGTGCCAGCAGCTTGGTTGCGGGAGGCCCCTACAATGAGCAGTTCTTC.

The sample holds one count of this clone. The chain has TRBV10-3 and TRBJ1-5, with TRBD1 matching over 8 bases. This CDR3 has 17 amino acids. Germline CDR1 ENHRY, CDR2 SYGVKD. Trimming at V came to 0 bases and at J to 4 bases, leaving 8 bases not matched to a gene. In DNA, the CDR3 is TGTGCCATCAGTGAGTCCACAGGGGGGCAGGGGAATCAGCCCCAGCATTTT. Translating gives CAISESTGGQGNQPQHF.

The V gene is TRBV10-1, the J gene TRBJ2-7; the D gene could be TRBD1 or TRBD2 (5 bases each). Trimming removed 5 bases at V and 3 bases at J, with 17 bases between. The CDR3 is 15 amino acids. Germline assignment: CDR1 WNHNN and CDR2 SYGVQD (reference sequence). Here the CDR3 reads CASSHTPGRVYEQYF. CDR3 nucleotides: TGCGCCAGCAGTCACACGCCGGGACGCGTCTACGAGCAGTACTTC.

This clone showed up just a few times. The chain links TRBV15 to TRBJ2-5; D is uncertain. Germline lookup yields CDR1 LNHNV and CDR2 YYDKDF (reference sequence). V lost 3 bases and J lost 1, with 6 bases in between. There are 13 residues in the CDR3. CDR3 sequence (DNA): TGTGCCACCAGCAGTGGACGCCAAGAGACCCAGTACTTC. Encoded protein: CATSSGRQETQYF.

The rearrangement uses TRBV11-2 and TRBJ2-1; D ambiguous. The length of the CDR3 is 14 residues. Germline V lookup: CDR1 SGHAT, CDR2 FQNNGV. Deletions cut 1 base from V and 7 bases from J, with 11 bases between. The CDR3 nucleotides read TGTGCCAGCAGCTTAGTACGGAGCTGGAATGAGCAGTTCTTC. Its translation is CASSLVRSWNEQFF.

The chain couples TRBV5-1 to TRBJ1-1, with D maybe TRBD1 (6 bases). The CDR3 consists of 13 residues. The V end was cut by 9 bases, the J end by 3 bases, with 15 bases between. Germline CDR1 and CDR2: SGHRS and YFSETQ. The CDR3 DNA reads TGCGCCACCGGCTGGGACACCGACACTGAAGCTTTCTTT. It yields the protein CATGWDTDTEAFF.

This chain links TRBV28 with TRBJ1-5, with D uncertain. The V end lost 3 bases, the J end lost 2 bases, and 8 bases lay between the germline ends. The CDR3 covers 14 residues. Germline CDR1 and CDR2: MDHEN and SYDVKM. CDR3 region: CASSLQGRNQPQHF. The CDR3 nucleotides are TGTGCCAGCAGTTTGCAAGGACGCAATCAGCCCCAGCATTTT.

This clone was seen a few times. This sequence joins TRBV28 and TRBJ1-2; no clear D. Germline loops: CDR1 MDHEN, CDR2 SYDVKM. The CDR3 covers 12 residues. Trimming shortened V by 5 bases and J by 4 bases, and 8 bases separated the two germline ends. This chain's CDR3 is CASSRLAYGYTF. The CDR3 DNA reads TGTGCCAGCAGTCGTCTGGCCTATGGCTACACCTTC.

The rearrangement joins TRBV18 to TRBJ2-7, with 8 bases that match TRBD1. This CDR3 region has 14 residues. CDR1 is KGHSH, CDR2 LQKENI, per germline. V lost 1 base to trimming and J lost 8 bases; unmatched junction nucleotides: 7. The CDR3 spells CASSPQPRTGQQYF. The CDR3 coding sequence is TGTGCCAGCTCACCACAACCTCGGACAGGGCAGCAGTACTTC.

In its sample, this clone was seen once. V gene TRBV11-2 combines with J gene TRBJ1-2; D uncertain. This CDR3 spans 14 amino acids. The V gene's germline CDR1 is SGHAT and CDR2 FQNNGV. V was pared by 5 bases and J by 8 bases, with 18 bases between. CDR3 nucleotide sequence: TGTGCCAGCAGCCCCGGATCCGGGGTTCGCGGCTACACCTTC. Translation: CASSPGSGVRGYTF.

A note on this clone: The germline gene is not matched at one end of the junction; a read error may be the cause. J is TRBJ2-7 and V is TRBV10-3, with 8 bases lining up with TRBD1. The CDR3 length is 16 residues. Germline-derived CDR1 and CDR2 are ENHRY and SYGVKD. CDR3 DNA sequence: TGTGCCGTCAGTGAGTCTGACAGGGGTAGCTCCTACGAGCAGTACTTC. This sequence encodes CAVSESDRGSSYEQYF.

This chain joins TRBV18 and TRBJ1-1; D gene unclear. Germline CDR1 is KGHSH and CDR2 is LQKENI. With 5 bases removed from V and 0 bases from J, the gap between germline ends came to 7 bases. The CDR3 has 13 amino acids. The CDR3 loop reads CASSSTVNTEAFF. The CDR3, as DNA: TGTGCCAGCTCATCGACGGTGAACACTGAAGCTTTCTTT.

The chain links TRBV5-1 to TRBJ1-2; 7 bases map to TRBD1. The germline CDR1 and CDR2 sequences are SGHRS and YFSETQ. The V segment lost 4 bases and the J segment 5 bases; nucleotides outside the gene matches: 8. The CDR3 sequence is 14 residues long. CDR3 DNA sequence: TGCGCCAGCAGCGAGCAGGGGGGCCCTTATGGCTACACCTTC. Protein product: CASSEQGGPYGYTF.

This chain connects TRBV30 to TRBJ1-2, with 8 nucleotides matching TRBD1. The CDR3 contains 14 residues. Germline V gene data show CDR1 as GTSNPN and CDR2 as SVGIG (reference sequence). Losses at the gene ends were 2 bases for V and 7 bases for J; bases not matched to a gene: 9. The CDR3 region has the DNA TGTGCCTGGAGTCTCCAACCGGGACAGGCTGGCTACACCTTC. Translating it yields CAWSLQPGQAGYTF.

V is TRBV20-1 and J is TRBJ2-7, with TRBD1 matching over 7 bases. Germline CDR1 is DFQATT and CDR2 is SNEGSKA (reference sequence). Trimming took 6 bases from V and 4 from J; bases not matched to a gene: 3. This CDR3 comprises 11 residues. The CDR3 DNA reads TGCAGTGCCCGGACAGGTTACGAGCAGTACTTC. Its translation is CSARTGYEQYF.

The DNA for the CDR3 is TGTGCCAGCAGCCTCGGACATATAAACACTGAAGCTTTCTTT. Translating it yields CASSLGHINTEAFF. This rearrangement joins TRBV7-3 to TRBJ1-1; the D gene is possibly TRBD1 (5 bases). This CDR3 is built from 14 residues. V lost 5 bases and J 2 bases, leaving 12 bases between the germline ends. CDR1 is SGHTA and CDR2 is FQGTGA in the germline V gene.

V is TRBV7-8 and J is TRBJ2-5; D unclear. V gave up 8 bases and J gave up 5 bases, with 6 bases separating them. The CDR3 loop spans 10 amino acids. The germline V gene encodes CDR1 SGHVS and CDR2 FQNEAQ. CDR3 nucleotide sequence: TGTGCCAGCTTCGGGGAGACCCAGTACTTC. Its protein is CASFGETQYF.

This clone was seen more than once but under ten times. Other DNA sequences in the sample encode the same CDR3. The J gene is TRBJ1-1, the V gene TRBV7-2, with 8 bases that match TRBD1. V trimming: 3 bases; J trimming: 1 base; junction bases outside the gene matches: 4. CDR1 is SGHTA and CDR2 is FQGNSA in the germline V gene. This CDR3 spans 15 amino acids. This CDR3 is CASSLGDRRNTEAFF. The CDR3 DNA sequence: TGTGCCAGCAGCTTGGGGGACAGGAGGAACACTGAAGCTTTCTTT.

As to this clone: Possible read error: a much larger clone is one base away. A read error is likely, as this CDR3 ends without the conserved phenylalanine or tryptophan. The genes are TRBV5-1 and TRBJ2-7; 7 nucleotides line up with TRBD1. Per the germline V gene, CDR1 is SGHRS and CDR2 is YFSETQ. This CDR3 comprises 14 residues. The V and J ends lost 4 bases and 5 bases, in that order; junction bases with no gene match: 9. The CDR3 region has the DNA TGCGCCAGCAGCCGGGACAGCCCCCGAAACGAGCAGTACCTC. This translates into CASSRDSPRNEQYL.

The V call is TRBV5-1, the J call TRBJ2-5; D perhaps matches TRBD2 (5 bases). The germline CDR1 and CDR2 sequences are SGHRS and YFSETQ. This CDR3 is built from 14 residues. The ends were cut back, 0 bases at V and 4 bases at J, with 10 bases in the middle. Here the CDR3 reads CASSLGLNPETQYF. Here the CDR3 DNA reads TGCGCCAGCAGCTTGGGACTAAACCCAGAGACCCAGTACTTC.

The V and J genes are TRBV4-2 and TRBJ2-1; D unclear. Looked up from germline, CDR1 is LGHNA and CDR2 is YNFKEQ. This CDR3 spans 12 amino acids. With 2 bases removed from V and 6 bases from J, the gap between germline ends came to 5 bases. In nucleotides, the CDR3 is TGTGCCAGCAGCCAATCGTTCAATGAGCAGTTCTTC. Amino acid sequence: CASSQSFNEQFF.

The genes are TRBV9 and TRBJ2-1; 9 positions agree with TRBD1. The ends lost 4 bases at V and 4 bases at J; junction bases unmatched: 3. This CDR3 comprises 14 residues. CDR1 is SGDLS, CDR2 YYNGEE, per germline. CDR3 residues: CASSPGQGYNEQFF. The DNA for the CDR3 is TGTGCCAGCAGCCCGGGACAGGGATACAATGAGCAGTTCTTC.

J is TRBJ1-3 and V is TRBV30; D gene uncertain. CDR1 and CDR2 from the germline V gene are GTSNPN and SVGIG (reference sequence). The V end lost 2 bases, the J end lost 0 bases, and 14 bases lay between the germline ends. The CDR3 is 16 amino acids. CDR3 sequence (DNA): TGTGCCTGGAGTTACGGTCGGACGAGCTCTGGAAACACCATATATTTT. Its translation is CAWSYGRTSSGNTIYF.

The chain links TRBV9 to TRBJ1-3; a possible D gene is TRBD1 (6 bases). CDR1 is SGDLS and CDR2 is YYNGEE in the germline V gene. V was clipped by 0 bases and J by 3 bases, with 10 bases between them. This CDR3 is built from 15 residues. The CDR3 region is CASSVGGGDGNTIYF. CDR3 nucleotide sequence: TGTGCCAGCAGCGTAGGAGGGGGAGATGGAAACACCATATATTTT.